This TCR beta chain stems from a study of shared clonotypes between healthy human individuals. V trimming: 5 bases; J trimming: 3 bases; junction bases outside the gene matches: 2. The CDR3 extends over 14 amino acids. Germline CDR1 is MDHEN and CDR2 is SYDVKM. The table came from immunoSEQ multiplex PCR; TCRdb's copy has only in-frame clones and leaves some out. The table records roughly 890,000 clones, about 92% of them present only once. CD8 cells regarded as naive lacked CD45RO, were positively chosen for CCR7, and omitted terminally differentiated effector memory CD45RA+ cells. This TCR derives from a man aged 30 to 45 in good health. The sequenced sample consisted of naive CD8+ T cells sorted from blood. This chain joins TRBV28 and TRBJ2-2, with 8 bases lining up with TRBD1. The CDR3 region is CASSRDRYTGELFF. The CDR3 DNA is TGTGCCAGCAGTCGGGACAGGTACACCGGGGAGCTGTTTTTT.